This TCR beta chain stems from a study of T cell responses to AZD1222 COVID-19 vaccine. Study in general: Pooled samples include second doses given at about 4 or 12 weeks.

Concerning this clone itself: Its antigen remains unknown.

Study-level results: Spike-wide coverage was observed for vaccine-associated CD4 TCRs, with dominant responses at 160-218 and 743-854.

TCRdb's copy holds only in-frame clones and misses some; the assay was immunoSEQ multiplex PCR. Here the sample spans roughly 140,000 clones, roughly 91% being singletons. The sample consisted of peripheral blood, taken on day 0 of AZD1222 vaccination. The sequence derives from an adult in good health.

The CDR3 region has the DNA TGTGCCAGCAGAAGGGGCACTGAAGCTTTCTTT. Translated, it gives CASRRGTEAFF. The chain links TRBV11-2 to TRBJ1-1; maybe TRBD1 (5 bases). Germline CDR1 is SGHAT and CDR2 is FQNNGV. There are 11 residues in the CDR3. V shed 6 bases and J shed 4 bases, with 6 bases lying between them.